This T cell receptor (beta chain) derives from a study of blood T cell repertoires in COVID-19. At the level of the study: COVID-19 samples, acute and convalescent, were from the United States, Italy and Spain. PBMCs, B-cell-depleted T cells, or T cells provided the cDNA or gDNA that made up the material.

Per the original data handling: Amplification of reference gene primers provided the estimated nucleated cell counts. Assay used: immunoSEQ multiplex PCR; TCRdb lists only in-frame clones, some missing. V and J calls and clone size are as listed in that table; D and trimming were resolved from the DNA. Of under 200,000 clones detected, 88% appear once; the ten largest clones hold around 6%. In germline, CDR1 is LGHDT, CDR2 YNNKEL (reference sequence). There are 15 residues in the CDR3. The germline V and J ends were trimmed by 4 bases and 1 base, with 11 bases remaining between them. What was sequenced was peripheral blood. The chain uses TRBV3-1 (or the pseudogene TRBV3-2) and TRBJ1-5; maybe TRBD1 (6 bases). This clonotype was sampled from a man aged 35 to 55 with active or convalescent COVID-19. This CDR3 is CASSPQGLSNQPQHF. Written as DNA, the CDR3 is TGTGCCAGCAGCCCTCAGGGGCTGAGCAATCAGCCCCAGCATTTT.